A selection of T cell receptor beta chains follows, all from one sample in a study of cytomegalovirus exposure and HLA in healthy donors. The table came from immunoSEQ multiplex PCR; TCRdb's copy has only in-frame clones and leaves some out. Of 85,000 to 130,000 clones in the sample, less than 85% are singletons; the top ten hold over 4.5%. Sequencing used PBMCs. The receptors stem from a woman between 18 and 30 years old in good health and CMV-seropositive. The CDR3 runs from the conserved cysteine through the conserved F or W. Each record gives: clone size, D gene, V gene, J gene, CDR3 protein, CDR3 DNA. The D gene is left open where the match is weak. Not every row has a clone size; where given, it reads once, few, many or a size class.

clone size: -; D gene: TRBD2; V gene: TRBV27; J gene: TRBJ2-2; CDR3 protein: CASRVAGGNTGELFF; CDR3 DNA: TGTGCCAGCAGGGTAGCGGGAGGGAACACCGGGGAGCTGTTTTTT
clone size: -; D gene: TRBD2; V gene: TRBV5-1; J gene: TRBJ2-7; CDR3 protein: CASSNLPRLAGGGEQYF; CDR3 DNA: TGCGCCAGCAGCAACCTTCCACGACTAGCGGGAGGAGGCGAGCAGTACTTC
clone size: -; D gene: -; V gene: TRBV27; J gene: TRBJ2-2; CDR3 protein: CASSFDTGELFF; CDR3 DNA: TGTGCCAGCAGCTTTGACACCGGGGAGCTGTTTTTT
clone size: -; D gene: -; V gene: TRBV14; J gene: TRBJ1-2; CDR3 protein: CASSRATYGYTF; CDR3 DNA: TGTGCCAGCAGCCGAGCAACTTATGGCTACACCTTC
clone size: -; D gene: TRBD1; V gene: TRBV19; J gene: TRBJ1-1; CDR3 protein: CASSQPTGSAFF; CDR3 DNA: TGTGCCAGTAGTCAGCCGACAGGGAGTGCTTTCTTT
clone size: -; D gene: TRBD1; V gene: TRBV6-5; J gene: TRBJ1-1; CDR3 protein: CASNKQGALNTEAFF; CDR3 DNA: TGTGCCAGCAACAAACAGGGGGCCTTGAACACTGAAGCTTTCTTT
clone size: -; D gene: TRBD1; V gene: TRBV6-4; J gene: TRBJ2-1; CDR3 protein: CASSTDRGPLNEQFF; CDR3 DNA: TGTGCCAGCAGTACCGACAGGGGCCCCCTCAATGAGCAGTTCTTC
clone size: -; D gene: -; V gene: TRBV5-6; J gene: TRBJ1-1; CDR3 protein: CASSLYVLPGDTEAFF; CDR3 DNA: TGTGCCAGCAGCTTGTATGTCTTACCGGGGGACACTGAAGCTTTCTTT
clone size: -; D gene: -; V gene: TRBV6-5; J gene: TRBJ2-3; CDR3 protein: CASSPTETGADTQYF; CDR3 DNA: TGTGCCAGCAGCCCTACGGAAACCGGGGCAGATACGCAGTATTTT
clone size: few; D gene: -; V gene: TRBV6-1; J gene: TRBJ1-2; CDR3 protein: CASSEGWQGIYGYTF; CDR3 DNA: TGTGCCAGCAGTGAAGGTTGGCAGGGGATCTATGGCTACACCTTC
clone size: -; D gene: -; V gene: TRBV5-6; J gene: TRBJ1-1; CDR3 protein: CASSPGLSNTEAFF; CDR3 DNA: TGTGCCAGCAGCCCAGGACTGTCGAACACTGAAGCTTTCTTT
clone size: -; D gene: TRBD1; V gene: TRBV7-8; J gene: TRBJ2-1; CDR3 protein: CASSFQQGANEQFF; CDR3 DNA: TGTGCCAGCAGCTTCCAACAGGGGGCCAATGAGCAGTTCTTC
clone size: -; D gene: -; V gene: TRBV6-5; J gene: TRBJ2-5; CDR3 protein: CASSFAGLQETQYF; CDR3 DNA: TGTGCCAGCAGTTTTGCGGGCCTCCAAGAGACCCAGTACTTC